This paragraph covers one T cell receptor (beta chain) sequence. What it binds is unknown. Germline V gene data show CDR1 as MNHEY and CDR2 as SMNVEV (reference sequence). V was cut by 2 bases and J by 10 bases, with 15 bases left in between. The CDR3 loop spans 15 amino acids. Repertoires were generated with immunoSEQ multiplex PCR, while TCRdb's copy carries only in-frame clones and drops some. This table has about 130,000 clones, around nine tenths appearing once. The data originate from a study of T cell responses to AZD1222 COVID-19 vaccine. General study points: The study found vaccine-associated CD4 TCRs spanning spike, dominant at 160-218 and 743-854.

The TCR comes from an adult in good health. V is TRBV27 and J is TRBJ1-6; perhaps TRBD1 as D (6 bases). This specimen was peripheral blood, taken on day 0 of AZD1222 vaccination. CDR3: CASSLRGRGGSPLHF. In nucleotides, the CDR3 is TGTGCCAGCAGTTTAAGGGGGAGAGGGGGATCACCCCTCCACTTT.